This T cell receptor beta chain was retrieved from a study of blood T cell repertoires in COVID-19 (dated by TCRdb to 2018 to 2020). Describing the broader study: Samples from collaborators originated in the United States, Italy and Spain and spanned both the acute and convalescent phases of COVID-19. Sample metadata almost always included a de-identified subject ID, COVID-19 status, age in years and sex. Samples were obtained from the ongoing ImmuneRACE study (first 160 participants) and from some 1,300 subjects provided by 6 global collaborators. The material from the prospective study consisted of cDNA or gDNA derived from T cells, B-cell-depleted T cells, or PBMCs. Deeply sampled blood TCRbeta repertoires from subjects exposed to, actively infected with, or recovered from COVID-19 were included in the dataset. The repertoires were released in a freely available public database intended as a resource for research on the immune response to SARS-CoV-2. Where HLA class I and class II types were available, the types were taken from metadata supplied by the sample provider, not from assay-based typing. The paper's findings and limits, for the study overall: The quantity of clinical and demographic metadata differed by source and by participant and was supplied without curation.

The CDR3 measures 13 amino acids from cysteine to phenylalanine. The only DNA kept is the CDR3, 39 bases in frame from the first base. CDR1 SGDLS and CDR2 YYNGEE are derived from the germline V gene. Trimming removed 0 bases from V and 8 bases from J, leaving 11 bases between the germline ends. Of note for this clone: Its antigen is not yet known. No base-level quality is on record; no much larger clone is a single base apart.

TCRbeta CDR3 regions were amplified from genomic DNA by means of the immunoSEQ Assay, a bias-controlled multiplex PCR. The paper's data handling went like this. The number of nucleated cells in each sample was estimated by amplification of reference gene primers within the assay. To quantify the absolute abundance of each unique TCRbeta CDR3 rearrangement, sequence reads were collapsed and filtered. For each sample, productive Simpson clonality was calculated as the square root of Simpson's diversity index across productive rearrangements. TCRdb took over this immuneACCESS table, retaining in-frame rearrangements with V and J assigned. Such tables are incomplete; in checked studies, under half of the missing clones stem from an unresolved V gene, and the remainder is unexplained. V, J and clone size derive from that table, while D and trimming were established from the DNA sequence. The sample table records some 350,000 clones; roughly nine tenths of these occur just once. The top ten clones comprise roughly 1% of the sample.

In the prospective study, participants were roughly 18 to 100 years old, resided in 20 to 30 geographic areas of the United States, and were enrolled through a virtual design. Cohort assignment in the prospective study relied on participant-reported clinical history from a screening survey and a study questionnaire. Recovered participants in ImmuneRACE Cohort 3 were defined as having two consecutive negative NP/OP PCR tests, clearance from a healthcare professional, or resolution of symptoms. Each participant in the prospective study had whole blood, serum and a nasopharyngeal or oropharyngeal swab collected by mobile phlebotomists. Over a roughly 2-month period, participants in the prospective study had the option of providing additional blood draws and questionnaires. Before DNA extraction, blood samples from the prospective study were shipped at room temperature or frozen.

The V gene is TRBV9 and the J gene is TRBJ1-2; no confident D gene assignment can be made. The sequence was obtained from a young man who had recovered from COVID-19. The specimen was PBMCs or T cells enriched from blood (not recorded which). This receptor carries the CDR3 CASSVVSGEGYTF. The DNA sequence reads TGTGCCAGCAGCGTAGTTTCTGGGGAGGGCTACACCTTC.